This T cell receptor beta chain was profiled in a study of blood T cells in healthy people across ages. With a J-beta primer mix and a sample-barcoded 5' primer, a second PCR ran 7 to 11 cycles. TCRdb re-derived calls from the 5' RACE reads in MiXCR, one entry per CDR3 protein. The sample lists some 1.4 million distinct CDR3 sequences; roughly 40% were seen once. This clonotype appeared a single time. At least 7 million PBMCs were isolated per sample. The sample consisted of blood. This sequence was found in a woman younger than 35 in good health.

CDR3 coding DNA: TGTGCCAGCAGTCGACGGACAGGAGAGAACACTGAAGCTTTCTTT. Its protein is CASSRRTGENTEAFF. The rearrangement uses TRBV12-3 or TRBV12-4 and TRBJ1-1, with 7 bases lining up with TRBD1. This CDR3 region has 15 residues. Trimming took 5 bases from V and 1 from J; bases not matched to a gene: 7.